The 23 T cell receptor beta chains in this list originate from one sample, sequenced in a study of shared clonotypes between healthy human individuals. The table came from immunoSEQ multiplex PCR; TCRdb's copy has only in-frame clones and leaves some out. The sample contains more than 900,000 clones, roughly 74% of which appear only once. Sequences were obtained from memory CD4+ T cells from PBMCs. Documented subset: CD45RA-negative fraction. The source of these receptors is a man between 18 and 35 years old in good health. Some clones in this sample may be carry-over from other donors' samples.

This chain's CDR3 is CASSQTPGANTGELFF. In DNA form, the CDR3 reads TGCGCCAGCAGCCAAACACCAGGGGCTAACACCGGGGAGCTGTTTTTT. The V gene is TRBV4-3, the J gene TRBJ2-2, with a tentative D call TRBD1 (6 bases). CDR1 is LGHNA, CDR2 YSLEER, per germline. V lost 2 bases to trimming and J lost 2 bases, with 12 bases between them. CDR3 size: 16 residues.

The chain is built from TRBV7-2 and TRBJ1-1; D might be TRBD1 (5 bases). Germline V gene lookup returns CDR1 SGHTA and CDR2 FQGNSA. Trimming pared 4 bases from V and 11 bases from J, leaving 14 bases between. The length of the CDR3 is 12 residues. CDR3 coding DNA: TGTGCCAGCAGCTCCCCCGGGACGACGGCTTTCTTT. This translates into CASSSPGTTAFF. Based on the CDR3 plus reference TRBV7-2 and TRBJ1-1, the full variable domain is GAGVSQSPSNKVTEKGKDVELRCDPISGHTALYWYRQSLGQGLEFLIYFQGNSAPDKSGLPSDRFSAERTGGSVSTLTIQRTQQEDSAVYLCASSSPGTTAFFGQGTRLTVV.

The chain carries TRBV7-2 and TRBJ2-7; 9 nucleotides match TRBD2. Germline CDR1 and CDR2: SGHTA and FQGNSA. The CDR3 has 18 residues. The ends lost 1 base at V and 2 bases at J; junction bases unmatched: 12. The CDR3 loop is CASSLVASGNLRPYEQYF. CDR3 bases: TGTGCCAGCAGCTTAGTGGCTAGCGGGAACCTAAGACCCTACGAGCAGTACTTC.

The chain combines TRBV19 with TRBJ1-5; no reliable D call. Germline V gene lookup returns CDR1 LNHDA and CDR2 SQIVND (reference sequence). This CDR3 contains 13 residues. Trimming took 3 bases from V and 5 from J, leaving 8 bases between them. CDR3 bases: TGTGCCAGTAGTATCTACTCGGATCAGCCCCAGCATTTT. Translated, it gives CASSIYSDQPQHF.

The table lists this clone with a few counts. This chain links TRBV9 with TRBJ1-1, with a possible D match to TRBD1 (5 bases). The V and J ends lost 7 bases and 1 base respectively, with 11 bases between them. CDR1 is SGDLS and CDR2 is YYNGEE in the germline V gene. The CDR3 contains 13 residues. The CDR3 DNA follows: TGTGCCAGCGCTAGGGACGGGAACACTGAAGCTTTCTTT. Its translation: CASARDGNTEAFF. Looking up the rest from reference TRBV9 and TRBJ1-1 gives the full variable domain: DSGVTQTPKHLITATGQRVTLRCSPRSGDLSVYWYQQSLDQGLQFLIQYYNGEERAKGNILERFSAQQFPDLHSELNLSSLELGDSALYFCASARDGNTEAFFGQGTRLTVV.

This clone was seen a few times. This specimen includes other DNA sequences encoding the same CDR3. The chain recombines TRBV4-2 with TRBJ2-1, with 10 positions matching TRBD2. The CDR3 sequence is 17 residues long. Germline values: CDR1 LGHNA, CDR2 YNFKEQ. V dropped 0 bases and J dropped 0; count of bases not matched to a gene: 2. The CDR3 DNA sequence: TGTGCCAGCAGCCAAGAGCCTAGCGGGAGCTCCTACAATGAGCAGTTCTTC. Its translation is CASSQEPSGSSYNEQFF.

The gene calls are TRBV18 and TRBJ2-3; tentatively, D is TRBD1 (5 bases). V was pared by 6 bases and J by 3 bases, with 16 bases between. This CDR3 contains 15 residues. The germline CDR1 and CDR2 sequences are KGHSH and LQKENI. CDR3 loop: CASSPIRGETDTQYF. CDR3 bases: TGTGCCAGCTCCCCGATAAGGGGTGAGACAGATACGCAGTATTTT.

Regarding this clone: Within the sample, other DNA sequences also encode this same CDR3. V usage is TRBV18 and J usage is TRBJ2-1; 11 nucleotides align to TRBD2. CDR1 and CDR2 from the germline V gene are KGHSH and LQKENI. CDR3 length: 16 residues. Germline trimming cut 4 bases from V and 0 bases from J; bases unmatched to any gene: 2. The chain's CDR3 is CASSHGLAGSYNEQFF. DNA of the CDR3: TGTGCCAGCTCACACGGACTAGCGGGCTCCTACAATGAGCAGTTCTTC.

The table lists this clone with a count of one. Other nucleotide sequences from this sample produce the same CDR3. This chain joins TRBV29-1 and TRBJ2-3, with D hard to call. CDR3 length equals 12 residues. Between the trimmed V and J ends, which lost 3 bases and 0 bases, there was a span of 4 bases. Germline CDR1 and CDR2: SQVTM and ANQGSEA. The CDR3 loop is CSVDDSTDTQYF. CDR3 bases: TGCAGCGTTGACGATAGCACAGATACGCAGTATTTT.

V gene TRBV30 combines with J gene TRBJ1-2, with D possibly TRBD1 on 6 matching bases. Trimming pared 3 bases from V and 5 bases from J, leaving 13 bases between. The CDR3 spans 13 residues. The germline V gene has CDR1 GTSNPN and CDR2 SVGIG (reference sequence). In DNA, the CDR3 is TGTGCCTGGAGGGGGGGCGGCCTATATGGCTACACCTTC. It codes for CAWRGGGLYGYTF.

The sample holds many counts of this clone. This chain joins TRBV19 and TRBJ1-4; the D is unclear. V was cut by 4 bases and J by 6 bases, with 15 bases left in between. Looked up from germline, CDR1 is LNHDA and CDR2 is SQIVND (reference sequence). The CDR3 has 15 residues. The CDR3: CASSTSSVADEKLFF. The CDR3 DNA reads as TGTGCCAGTAGTACCAGCAGCGTGGCCGATGAAAAACTGTTTTTT.

This clone turned up a few times. The chain employs TRBV6-6 and TRBJ1-5; D might be TRBD1 (5 bases). The CDR3 is made up of 13 amino acids. Germline V gene data show CDR1 as MNHNY and CDR2 as SVGAGI (reference sequence). V was cut by 5 bases and J by 6 bases, with 11 bases left in between. CDR3 amino acids: CASSDQGPQPQHF. The CDR3, as DNA: TGTGCCAGCAGTGATCAGGGTCCTCAGCCCCAGCATTTT.

The chain joins TRBV28 to TRBJ1-2; the D is unclear. The CDR3 totals 16 residues. Trimming cost V 4 bases and J 8 bases, with 23 bases left between them. Germline V gene lookup returns CDR1 MDHEN and CDR2 SYDVKM. The CDR3 here is CASSWGGSTVRRGYTF. As DNA, the CDR3 is TGTGCCAGCAGTTGGGGAGGCTCAACGGTTCGACGGGGCTACACCTTC.

V is TRBV29-1 and J is TRBJ2-5, with D possibly being TRBD2 (7 bases). There are 14 residues in the CDR3. Germline lookup yields CDR1 SQVTM and CDR2 ANQGSEA. V was shortened by 5 bases and J by 4 bases, with 17 bases between the two germline ends. DNA of the CDR3: TGCAGCGTTCGGGGGGCCCAAAGGGTAGAGACCCAGTACTTC. Translation gives CSVRGAQRVETQYF. Supplemented by reference TRBV29-1 and TRBJ2-5, the full variable domain reads SAVISQKPSRDICQRGTSLTIQCQVDSQVTMMFWYRQQPGQSLTLIATANQGSEATYESGFVIDKFPISRPNLTFSTLTVSNMSPEDSSIYLCSVRGAQRVETQYFGPGTRLLVL.

J is TRBJ2-5 and V is TRBV5-1; no definite D call. The CDR3 loop spans 13 amino acids. V gave up 7 bases and J gave up 3 bases, with 13 bases separating them. Germline loops: CDR1 SGHRS, CDR2 YFSETQ. CDR3 bases: TGCGCCAGCTGGGAAACTGGGGAAGAGACCCAGTACTTC. Residues: CASWETGEETQYF.

The chain recombines TRBV9 with TRBJ2-7; 8 bases align to TRBD2. The CDR3 is made up of 15 amino acids. Germline CDR1 is SGDLS and CDR2 is YYNGEE. Losses at the gene ends were 3 bases for V and 0 bases for J; bases not matched to a gene: 5. The CDR3 DNA reads TGTGCCAGCAGCGCCACCGGGACTAGCTCCTACGAGCAGTACTTC. This translates into CASSATGTSSYEQYF.

V is TRBV7-3 and J is TRBJ2-2; D might be TRBD2 (6 bases). V was cut by 7 bases and J by 5 bases, with 14 bases left in between. Germline assignment: CDR1 SGHTA and CDR2 FQGTGA. CDR3 length equals 14 residues. CDR3 nucleotide sequence: TGTGCCAGCAACCCCTCGAGCGGGACCGGGGAGCTGTTTTTT. The encoded protein is CASNPSSGTGELFF.

The genes are TRBV30 and TRBJ1-3; unclear D gene. The CDR3 contains 16 residues. Germline V gene data show CDR1 as GTSNPN and CDR2 as SVGIG (reference sequence). V lost 0 bases and J 10 bases, leaving 22 bases between the germline ends. The CDR3 nucleotides read TGTGCCTGGAGTGTACCAGAATTCCGGATGGTAACTACCATATATTTT. Protein sequence: CAWSVPEFRMVTTIYF.

The V call is TRBV28, the J call TRBJ2-7, with 9 bases matching TRBD1. Germline V lookup: CDR1 MDHEN, CDR2 SYDVKM. V dropped 2 bases and J dropped 4; count of bases not matched to a gene: 12. The CDR3 contains 17 residues. The CDR3 spells CASSLRKSRDRAYEQYF. CDR3 DNA sequence: TGTGCCAGCAGTTTAAGAAAAAGCCGGGACAGGGCTTACGAGCAGTACTTC.

In the case of this clone: A much larger clonotype is one base distant, so this may be a read error. The same CDR3 is also encoded by other DNA sequences in this sample. The gene calls are TRBV6-5 and TRBJ1-4; a possible D gene is TRBD1 (5 bases). CDR3 length: 12 residues. Germline-derived CDR1 and CDR2 are MNHEY and SVGAGI. CDR3 region: CASRQGDEKLFF. CDR3 nucleotide sequence: TGTGCCAGCAGGCAGGGTGATGAAAAACTATTTTTT.

The chain carries TRBV29-1 and TRBJ2-7; D possibly uses TRBD1 or TRBD2 (7 bases each). The CDR3 is 13 residues long. Per germline, CDR1 SQVTM and CDR2 ANQGSEA. Trimming stripped 3 bases from V and 9 bases from J, with 18 bases between. The DNA for the CDR3 is TGCAGCGTTGAGAGCCAATCAGGGGGGGTGCAGTACTTC. Its protein is CSVESQSGGVQYF.

The J gene is TRBJ1-5, the V gene TRBV19; D is uncertain. The CDR3 extends over 13 amino acids. Germline V gene lookup returns CDR1 LNHDA and CDR2 SQIVND (reference sequence). V shed 6 bases and J shed 6 bases, with 12 bases lying between them. CDR3 region: CASSEGVGQPQHF. Written as DNA, the CDR3 is TGTGCCAGTAGCGAGGGAGTCGGTCAGCCCCAGCATTTT.

This chain connects TRBV10-1 to TRBJ2-5; perhaps TRBD1 as D (6 bases). Germline values: CDR1 WNHNN, CDR2 SYGVQD (reference sequence). Trimming stripped 2 bases from V and 7 bases from J, with 17 bases between. CDR3 size: 15 residues. CDR3 bases: TGCGCCAGCAGTGAGACACAACAGGGTCCGGGGACCCAGTACTTC. Translated: CASSETQQGPGTQYF.